This TCR beta chain originates from a study of blood T cell repertoires in COVID-19. Data came from immunoSEQ multiplex PCR; TCRdb stores just in-frame clones and leaves some out. The sample yields a few hundred thousand clones, roughly 89% seen once. V gave up 2 bases and J gave up 3 bases; unmatched junction bases: 2. The CDR3 runs to 14 residues. CDR1 ENHRY and CDR2 SYGVKD come from the germline V gene. Sequenced material: peripheral blood. The rearrangement uses TRBV10-3 and TRBJ2-7, with 9 bases aligning to TRBD2. The source of this sequence is a woman aged 40 to 49 who had recovered from COVID-19. The CDR3 DNA sequence: TGTGCCATCAGTGAGCCGACTAGCGGCTACGAGCAGTACTTC. This sequence encodes CAISEPTSGYEQYF.